These 21 T cell receptor beta chains were sequenced from one sample in a study of cytomegalovirus exposure and HLA in healthy donors (TCRdb year 2017). To prepare the library, the immunoSEQ multiplex PCR assay was applied. For the multiplex PCR, a mixture combining 60 forward primers for TCR Vbeta segments and 13 reverse primers for TCR Jbeta segments was used. Entries here come from immuneACCESS through TCRdb and include only in-frame sequences with V and J called. Some clones fail to appear in such tables; in the studies checked, an unresolved V gene covers under half of the shortfall, and the cause of the remainder is unknown. This sample holds about 200,000 clones; 70% to 85% were observed only once. Around 4% of the sample comes from the top ten. Sequenced material: PBMCs. The source of these receptors is a male donor in good health and CMV-seronegative.

V and J are TRBV9 and TRBJ2-7; perhaps TRBD2 as D (5 bases). Germline loops: CDR1 SGDLS, CDR2 YYNGEE. With 0 bases removed from V and 7 bases from J, the gap between germline ends came to 8 bases. The CDR3 spans 12 residues. The CDR3 protein is CASSVEEGEQYF. The CDR3 DNA reads as TGTGCCAGCAGCGTAGAAGAGGGAGAGCAGTACTTC.

As to this clone: The limits of the CDR3 on the DNA are not certain, so only TCRdb's listed CDR3 is given. J is TRBJ1-2 and V is TRBV21-1; TRBD1 was called by the table and not checked on the DNA. TRBV21-1 is termed a pseudogene. Both ends counted, the CDR3 spans 16 residues. The CDR3 loop reads CASSKVGVGANYGYTF.

This chain joins TRBV7-3 and TRBJ2-5; TRBD2 might be the D (5 bases). This CDR3 is 15 amino acids long. Germline CDR1 and CDR2: SGHTA and FQGTGA. V was cut by 5 bases and J by 3 bases, with 16 bases left in between. The DNA for the CDR3 is TGTGCCAGCAGCCCGGCGGGTGGGTGGAAAGAGACCCAGTACTTC. Translated: CASSPAGGWKETQYF.

The chain joins TRBV2 to TRBJ1-2; D might be TRBD1 (6 bases). The CDR3 has 13 residues. The V and J ends lost 3 bases and 5 bases respectively, with 10 bases between them. Germline V gene sequence: CDR1 SNHLY, CDR2 FYNNEI. CDR3 amino acids: CASSEGARYGYTF. DNA for the CDR3: TGTGCCAGCAGTGAGGGGGCGCGATATGGCTACACCTTC.

The rearrangement links TRBV28 to TRBJ2-5, with 7 bases lining up with TRBD2. This CDR3 comprises 16 residues. Germline CDR1 reads MDHEN; CDR2 reads SYDVKM. V lost 7 bases and J lost 7; bases outside the gene matches: 18. The CDR3 is CASMPPGAGQGGTQYF. Here the CDR3 DNA reads TGTGCCAGCATGCCTCCGGGAGCGGGGCAGGGAGGGACCCAGTACTTC.

This clone appeared many times. The V gene is TRBV19, the J gene TRBJ1-5; no firm D call. The germline gives CDR1 LNHDA, CDR2 SQIVND (reference sequence). The CDR3 has 12 residues. Trimming removed 3 bases from V and 6 bases from J, with 6 bases in between. CDR3 nucleotide sequence: TGTGCCAGTAGTATGGGGAGTCAGCCCCAGCATTTT. Translation gives CASSMGSQPQHF. Looking up the rest from reference TRBV19 and TRBJ1-5 gives the full variable domain: DGGITQSPKYLFRKEGQNVTLSCEQNLNHDAMYWYRQDPGQGLRLIYYSQIVNDFQKGDIAEGYSVSREKKESFPLTVTSAQKNPTAFYLCASSMGSQPQHFGDGTRLSIL.

CDR3 nucleotide sequence: TGTGCCAGCAGCCTTATCAGGGGGGCCAAAAACATTCAGTACTTC. Amino acid sequence: CASSLIRGAKNIQYF. The rearrangement joins TRBV11-2 to TRBJ2-4, with 7 nucleotides matching TRBD1. The germline V gene encodes CDR1 SGHAT and CDR2 FQNNGV. The CDR3 runs 15 residues. The J segment lost 1 base and the V segment lost 5 bases, leaving 5 bases of the junction unmatched.

V gene TRBV29-1 combines with J gene TRBJ2-1, with D unclear. With 6 bases removed from V and 4 bases from J, the gap between germline ends came to 7 bases. The CDR3 runs to 11 residues. Germline loops: CDR1 SQVTM, CDR2 ANQGSEA. DNA of the CDR3: TGCAGCGTCCAGCGTTACAATGAGCAGTTCTTC. Amino acid sequence: CSVQRYNEQFF.

This clone turned up a few times. CDR3 DNA sequence: TGTGCCAGCAGAAGGCTAGCGGAGATCAACGAGCAGTACTTC. It yields the protein CASRRLAEINEQYF. The gene calls are TRBV27 and TRBJ2-7; TRBD2 matches at 7 bases. V dropped 6 bases and J dropped 5; count of bases not matched to a gene: 10. CDR1 and CDR2 (germline): MNHEY, SMNVEV (reference sequence). The CDR3 is 14 residues long.

The J gene is TRBJ2-7, the V gene TRBV18, with 7 bases that match TRBD1. Germline V gene sequence: CDR1 KGHSH, CDR2 LQKENI. With V trimmed by 5 bases and J by 4 bases, 8 bases remained unmatched. This CDR3 comprises 14 residues. The DNA for the CDR3 is TGTGCCAGCTCATTGGGACAGCGGATGTACGAGCAGTACTTC. Protein: CASSLGQRMYEQYF.

The chain recombines TRBV14 with TRBJ1-2; D might be TRBD1 (5 bases). V dropped 4 bases and J dropped 1 base, with 13 bases sitting between them. The CDR3 is 15 residues long. CDR1 and CDR2 from the germline V gene are SGHDN and FVKESK. The CDR3 loop is CASSLGGGGNYGYTF. The CDR3 coding sequence is TGTGCCAGCAGCCTTGGCGGGGGTGGTAACTATGGCTACACCTTC.

V gene TRBV27 combines with J gene TRBJ2-7; no clear D. V lost 2 bases to trimming and J lost 2 bases, with 7 bases between them. The CDR3 consists of 13 residues. Germline CDR1 MNHEY, CDR2 SMNVEV (reference sequence). CDR3 in DNA: TGTGCCAGCAGTTTAAGTTCGGCCTACGAGCAGTACTTC. Amino acids: CASSLSSAYEQYF.

Concerning this clone: The junction departs from the called germline gene at one end, perhaps through a read error. The CDR3 region is CASSLEEGYEQYF. As DNA, the CDR3 is TGTGCTAGCAGCTTAGAGGAGGGCTACGAGCAGTACTTC. The chain joins TRBV7-7 to TRBJ2-7; a possible D gene is TRBD2 (6 bases). This CDR3 has 13 residues. Germline-derived CDR1 and CDR2 are SSHAT and FNYEAQ (reference sequence).

The chain has TRBV5-4 and TRBJ2-3, with 9 positions matching TRBD1. The V segment lost 5 bases and the J segment 4 bases; nucleotides outside the gene matches: 11. The length of the CDR3 is 16 residues. Germline CDR1 and CDR2: SGHNT and YYREEE (reference sequence). The CDR3 sequence: CASSPANRGRSDTQYF. The CDR3 coding sequence is TGTGCCAGCAGTCCTGCGAACAGGGGGCGTTCAGATACGCAGTATTTT.

This rearrangement joins TRBV6-5 to TRBJ1-1, with D possibly being TRBD1 (5 bases). The ends were cut back, 6 bases at V and 1 base at J, with 15 bases in the middle. The CDR3 consists of 15 residues. Germline-derived CDR1 and CDR2 are MNHEY and SVGAGI. The CDR3 sequence: CASRSSPQGNTEAFF. CDR3 nucleotides: TGTGCCAGCAGATCCTCACCGCAGGGGAACACTGAAGCTTTCTTT.

This chain connects TRBV6-1 to TRBJ2-7; D gene ambiguous. CDR1 and CDR2 from the germline V gene are MNHNS and SASEGT. V was cut by 4 bases and J by 6 bases, with 7 bases left in between. The CDR3 contains 11 residues. The CDR3 loop is CASSGFSEQYF. DNA for the CDR3: TGTGCCAGCAGTGGATTTAGCGAGCAGTACTTC.

A few counts support this clone. The V and J genes are TRBV5-6 and TRBJ1-1, with D tentatively TRBD1 (5 bases). In germline, CDR1 is SGHDT, CDR2 YYEEEE. Trimming took off 5 bases at V and 2 bases at J, with 22 bases between the two ends. The CDR3 contains 17 residues. CDR3 protein: CASSLMEWGGRNTEAFF. CDR3 DNA: TGTGCCAGCAGTTTGATGGAATGGGGCGGCCGCAACACTGAAGCTTTCTTT. Complete variable domain (other parts from reference TRBV5-6 and TRBJ1-1): DAGVTQSPTHLIKTRGQQVTLRCSPKSGHDTVSWYQQALGQGPQFIFQYYEEEERQRGNFPDRFSGHQFPNYSSELNVNALLLGDSALYLCASSLMEWGGRNTEAFFGQGTRLTVV.

The J gene is TRBJ2-1, the V gene TRBV6-6; possible D gene TRBD1, 6 bases. Trimming removed 5 bases at V and 7 bases at J, with 9 bases between. The CDR3 length is 12 residues. The germline CDR1 and CDR2 sequences are MNHNY and SVGAGI (reference sequence). Written as DNA, the CDR3 is TGTGCCAGCAGTGGGACACGGAATGAGCAGTTCTTC. This gives the protein CASSGTRNEQFF.

The chain combines TRBV27 with TRBJ2-1, with D perhaps TRBD2 (5 bases). Per the germline V gene, CDR1 is MNHEY and CDR2 is SMNVEV (reference sequence). The CDR3 runs to 17 residues. Trimming shortened V by 2 bases and J by 0 bases, and 14 bases separated the two germline ends. The CDR3 DNA is TGTGCCAGCAGTTTAGAAGCGGTCCAGAGCTCCTACAATGAGCAGTTCTTC. Protein product: CASSLEAVQSSYNEQFF.

The rearrangement joins TRBV13 to TRBJ2-7; 7 bases fit TRBD2. The CDR3 runs 12 residues. Looked up from germline, CDR1 is PRHDT and CDR2 is FYEKMQ (reference sequence). Germline trimming cut 5 bases from V and 6 bases from J; bases unmatched to any gene: 4. The DNA of the CDR3 is TGTGCCAGCAGCCCGCGGGAGTCCGAGCAGTACTTC. Protein product: CASSPRESEQYF.

The rearrangement links TRBV19 to TRBJ2-7, with 8 bases fitting TRBD2. The ends lost 5 bases at V and 5 bases at J; junction bases unmatched: 11. CDR1 and CDR2 (germline): LNHDA, SQIVND (reference sequence). The CDR3 has 15 residues. This CDR3 reads CASSPYASGRNEQYF. CDR3 nucleotide sequence: TGTGCCAGTAGTCCGTATGCCAGCGGGAGAAACGAGCAGTACTTC.